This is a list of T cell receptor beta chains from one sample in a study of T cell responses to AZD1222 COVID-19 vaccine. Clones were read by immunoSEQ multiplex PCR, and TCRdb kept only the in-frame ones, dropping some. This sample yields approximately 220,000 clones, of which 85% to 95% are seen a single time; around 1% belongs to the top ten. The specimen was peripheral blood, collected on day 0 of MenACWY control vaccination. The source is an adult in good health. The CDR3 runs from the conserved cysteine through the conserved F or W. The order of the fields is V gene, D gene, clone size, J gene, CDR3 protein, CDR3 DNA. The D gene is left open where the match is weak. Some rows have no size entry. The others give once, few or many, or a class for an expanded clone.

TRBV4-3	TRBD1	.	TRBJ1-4	CASSQDPQGGLNEKLFF	TGCGCCAGCAGCCAAGATCCCCAAGGGGGCCTTAATGAAAAACTGTTTTTT
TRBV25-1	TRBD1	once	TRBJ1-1	CASSWTGSGTEAFF	TGTGCCAGCAGTTGGACAGGTTCAGGCACTGAAGCTTTCTTT
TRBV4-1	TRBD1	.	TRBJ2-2	CASSQGTGVAGELFF	TGCGCCAGCAGCCAAGGGACAGGGGTGGCCGGGGAGCTGTTTTTT
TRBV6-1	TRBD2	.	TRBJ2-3	CASSFIAGGLDTQYF	TGTGCCAGCAGTTTTATAGCGGGGGGGTTAGATACGCAGTATTTT
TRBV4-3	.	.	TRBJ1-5	CASSRSAGESNQPQHF	TGCGCCAGCAGTAGAAGTGCAGGGGAAAGCAATCAGCCCCAGCATTTT
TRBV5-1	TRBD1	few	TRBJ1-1	CASSFEGRGTEAFF	TGCGCCAGCAGCTTCGAAGGCAGGGGGACTGAAGCTTTCTTT
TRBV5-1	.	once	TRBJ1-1	CASSLGGNMNTEAFF	TGCGCCAGCAGCTTGGGCGGCAATATGAACACTGAAGCTTTCTTT
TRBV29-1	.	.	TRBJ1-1	CSVDQGGVGTEAFF	TGCAGCGTTGACCAAGGGGGGGTCGGGACTGAAGCTTTCTTT
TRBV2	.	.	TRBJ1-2	CASKGGVSYGYTF	TGTGCCAGCAAGGGGGGGGTATCCTATGGCTACACCTTC
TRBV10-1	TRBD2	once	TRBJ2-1	CASRGGGLAADEQFF	TGCGCCAGCAGGGGTGGAGGACTAGCGGCCGATGAGCAGTTCTTC
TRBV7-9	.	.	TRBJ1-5	CASSFNGVQPQHF	TGTGCCAGCAGCTTTAATGGGGTCCAGCCCCAGCATTTT
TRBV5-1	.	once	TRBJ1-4	CASSLGDGGEKLFF	TGCGCCAGCAGCTTGGGGGACGGAGGTGAAAAACTGTTTTTT
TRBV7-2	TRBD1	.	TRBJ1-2	CASSRRAGGGLENGYTF	TGTGCCAGCAGCCGTAGGGCAGGGGGCGGACTGGAGAATGGCTACACCTTC
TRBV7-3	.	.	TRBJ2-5	CASSPGGQAQETQYF	TGTGCCAGCAGCCCAGGGGGGCAGGCCCAAGAGACCCAGTACTTC
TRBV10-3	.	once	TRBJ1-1	CAISSRQLMNTEAFF	TGTGCCATCAGTTCGAGACAGCTCATGAACACTGAAGCTTTCTTT
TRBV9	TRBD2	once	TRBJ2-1	CASSPRAGGRMFF	TGTGCCAGCAGCCCTCGAGCGGGGGGGCGTATGTTCTTC
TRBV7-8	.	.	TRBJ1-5	CASSLGPRGNQPQHF	TGTGCCAGCAGCTTAGGGCCAAGGGGAAATCAGCCCCAGCATTTT
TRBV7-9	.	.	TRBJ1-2	CASSPLGRGPYGYTF	TGTGCCAGCAGCCCCCTAGGCAGGGGACCCTATGGCTACACCTTC
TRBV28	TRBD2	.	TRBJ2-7	CASRAGGGAYEQYF	TGTGCCAGCAGGGCCGGCGGGGGTGCCTACGAGCAGTACTTC
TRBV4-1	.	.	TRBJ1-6	CASSQEPTAKNSPLHF	TGCGCCAGCAGCCAAGAGCCAACAGCGAAGAATTCACCCCTCCACTTT
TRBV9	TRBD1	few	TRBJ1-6	CASSPGGGVDSPLHF	TGTGCCAGCAGCCCAGGGGGCGGGGTGGATTCACCCCTCCACTTT
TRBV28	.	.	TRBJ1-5	CASIGHGNQPQHF	TGTGCCAGCATCGGGCACGGCAATCAGCCCCAGCATTTT
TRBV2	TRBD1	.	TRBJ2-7	CASSEDRAGYEQYF	TGTGCCAGCAGTGAGGACAGGGCGGGCTACGAGCAGTACTTC
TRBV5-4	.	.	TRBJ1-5	CASSAGTTNQPQHF	TGTGCCAGCAGCGCAGGGACGACCAATCAGCCCCAGCATTTT
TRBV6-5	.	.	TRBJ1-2	CASSYSEGYTF	TGTGCCAGCAGTTACTCGGAGGGCTACACCTTC
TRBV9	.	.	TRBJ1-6	CASSVLDSSYNSPLHF	TGTGCCAGCAGCGTATTAGATAGCTCCTATAATTCACCCCTCCACTTT
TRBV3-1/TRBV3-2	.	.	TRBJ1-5	CASSQDLAQPQHF	TGTGCCAGCAGCCAAGATTTGGCCCAGCCCCAGCATTTT
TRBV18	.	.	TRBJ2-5	CASSPRVGGTQETQYF	TGTGCCAGCTCACCTAGAGTAGGGGGGACCCAAGAGACCCAGTACTTC
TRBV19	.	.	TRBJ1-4	CASSGLTASDEKLFF	TGTGCCAGTAGTGGACTGACCGCCTCTGATGAAAAACTGTTTTTT
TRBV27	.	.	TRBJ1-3	CASSFRVGNTIYF	TGTGCCAGCAGTTTCAGGGTAGGAAACACCATATATTTT
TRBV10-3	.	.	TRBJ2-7	CATKEGPASYEQYF	TGTGCCACCAAAGAGGGGCCCGCCTCCTACGAGCAGTACTTC
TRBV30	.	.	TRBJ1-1	CAWIKVNTEAFF	TGTGCCTGGATTAAGGTGAACACTGAAGCTTTCTTT
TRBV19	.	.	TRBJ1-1	CASSIAALNTEAFF	TGTGCCAGTAGTATCGCCGCCCTGAACACTGAAGCTTTCTTT
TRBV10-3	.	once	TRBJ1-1	CAHGGPTVSEAFF	TGTGCGCACGGGGGACCGACCGTGTCTGAAGCTTTCTTT
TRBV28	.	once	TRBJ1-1	CASSFVTGIGTEAFF	TGTGCCAGCAGTTTCGTCACGGGAATTGGCACTGAAGCTTTCTTT
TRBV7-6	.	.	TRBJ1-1	CASSINLNTEAFF	TGTGCCAGCAGCATTAACCTCAACACTGAAGCTTTCTTT
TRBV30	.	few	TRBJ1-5	CAWSGQSNQPQHF	TGTGCCTGGAGTGGGCAAAGCAATCAGCCCCAGCATTTT
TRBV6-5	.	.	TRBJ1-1	CASSYSMSGTNTEAFF	TGTGCCAGCAGTTACTCGATGTCAGGAACGAACACTGAAGCTTTCTTT
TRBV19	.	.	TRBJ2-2	CATRPLAGRSTGELFF	TGTGCCACCCGGCCATTGGCAGGGAGATCCACCGGGGAGCTGTTTTTT
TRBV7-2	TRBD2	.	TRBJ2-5	CASSPGTSGYETQYF	TGTGCCAGCAGCCCCGGGACTAGCGGGTACGAGACCCAGTACTTC
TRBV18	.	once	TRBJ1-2	CASSTQNGRHGYTF	TGTGCCAGCTCAACCCAAAATGGGCGTCATGGCTACACCTTC
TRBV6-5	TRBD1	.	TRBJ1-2	CASSRPGQGGGYTF	TGTGCCAGCAGTCGCCCTGGACAGGGTGGTGGCTACACCTTC
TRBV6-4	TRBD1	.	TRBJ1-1	CATHRDRVRLNTEAFF	TGTGCCACCCACCGGGACAGGGTACGGCTGAACACTGAAGCTTTCTTT
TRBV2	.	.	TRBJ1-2	CASSDRGPSGYTF	TGTGCCAGCAGTGACAGGGGTCCCTCCGGCTACACCTTC
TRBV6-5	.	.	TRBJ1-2	CASSYSNSPGKYGYTF	TGTGCCAGCAGTTACTCTAATAGTCCAGGGAAATATGGCTACACCTTC
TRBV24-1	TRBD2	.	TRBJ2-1	CATSDAGLAGGDNEQFF	TGTGCCACCAGTGATGCGGGACTAGCGGGGGGGGACAATGAGCAGTTCTTC
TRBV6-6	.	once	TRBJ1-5	CASSYRYSNQPQHF	TGTGCCAGCAGTTACAGATATAGCAATCAGCCCCAGCATTTT
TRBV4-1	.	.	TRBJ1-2	CASSQDTRDYGYTF	TGCGCCAGCAGCCAAGATACCAGGGACTATGGCTACACCTTC
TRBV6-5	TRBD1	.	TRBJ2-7	CASSYSRQGGEQYF	TGTGCCAGCAGTTACTCGAGACAGGGTGGGGAGCAGTACTTC
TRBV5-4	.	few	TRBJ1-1	CASSIFGGGTEAFF	TGTGCCAGCAGCATCTTTGGGGGGGGGACTGAAGCTTTCTTT
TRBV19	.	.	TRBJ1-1	CASGTASPLNTEAFF	TGTGCCAGCGGGACGGCGAGTCCCTTGAACACTGAAGCTTTCTTT
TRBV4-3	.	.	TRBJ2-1	CASSQSPGVEQFF	TGCGCCAGCAGCCAAAGCCCAGGGGTAGAGCAGTTCTTC
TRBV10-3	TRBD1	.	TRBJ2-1	CATSPGLTGGRNEQFF	TGTGCCACCTCCCCGGGCTTGACAGGGGGCCGGAATGAGCAGTTCTTC